The 17 T cell receptor beta chains below come from one sample, sequenced in a study of cytomegalovirus exposure and HLA in healthy donors. PCR involved 60 Vbeta and 13 Jbeta primers. TCRdb's table, derived via immunoSEQ multiplex PCR, lists solely in-frame clones and lacks some. Seen in this sample are over 30,000 clones; the ten most common clones hold 3.5% to 5%. The sequenced sample was PBMCs. These receptors all stem from a woman aged 40 to 50 in good health and CMV-seropositive.

The chain combines TRBV2 with TRBJ2-7, with TRBD2 matching over 12 bases. With 5 bases clipped from V and 11 bases from J, the junction kept 19 bases outside the gene matches. The V gene's germline CDR1 is SNHLY and CDR2 FYNNEI. The CDR3 spans 17 residues. The CDR3 region has the DNA TGTGCCAGCAGTCTGACCAGGGCGACGGGTCTAGCGGGAGGGAAGTACTTC. This gives the protein CASSLTRATGLAGGKYF.

The V and J genes are TRBV7-9 and TRBJ2-1; 7 bases are shared with TRBD2. The CDR3 runs to 15 residues. Trimming cost V 7 bases and J 4 bases; bases outside gene matches: 10. Germline V gene sequence: CDR1 SEHNR, CDR2 FQNEAQ (reference sequence). The CDR3 loop is CASTHGASGYNEQFF. The CDR3 bases are TGTGCCAGCACCCATGGGGCTAGCGGATACAATGAGCAGTTCTTC.

The J gene is TRBJ2-5, the V gene TRBV2, with a tentative D call TRBD1 (5 bases). V lost 6 bases and J 1 base, leaving 12 bases between the germline ends. CDR3 length equals 14 residues. Germline V CDR1 and CDR2: SNHLY, FYNNEI. The CDR3, as DNA: TGTGCCAGCAGCCGCGAAAGGGGCCAAGAGACCCAGTACTTC. Its translation: CASSRERGQETQYF.

V usage is TRBV29-1 and J usage is TRBJ2-1; TRBD2 might be the D (6 bases). Per the germline V gene, CDR1 is SQVTM and CDR2 is ANQGSEA. CDR3 length equals 15 residues. V dropped 7 bases and J dropped 5 bases, with 21 bases sitting between them. For the CDR3, the DNA is TGCAGCGCCCGGGGATATCTAGCGATCAACAATGAGCAGTTCTTC. This sequence encodes CSARGYLAINNEQFF.

The chain links TRBV6-5 to TRBJ2-3; the D gene is possibly TRBD2 (5 bases). V was clipped by 4 bases and J by 6 bases, with 8 bases between them. Germline CDR1 MNHEY, CDR2 SVGAGI. The CDR3 runs to 12 residues. In DNA form, the CDR3 reads TGTGCCAGCAGTTCTGGACTCGATACGCAGTATTTT. Translated, it gives CASSSGLDTQYF.

CDR3 loop: CASSVVALGQGAGYTF. The DNA for the CDR3 is TGTGCCAGCAGCGTAGTCGCCTTGGGACAGGGCGCTGGCTACACCTTC. The chain has TRBV9 and TRBJ1-2, with 9 bases that match TRBD1. Germline-derived CDR1 and CDR2 are SGDLS and YYNGEE. The J segment lost 7 bases and the V segment lost 0 bases, leaving 10 bases of the junction unmatched. The CDR3 covers 16 residues.

The chain couples TRBV19 to TRBJ2-3, with a weak D call TRBD2 (6 bases). Trimming took 3 bases from V and 7 from J, leaving 20 bases between them. The CDR3 runs 16 residues. Germline assignment: CDR1 LNHDA and CDR2 SQIVND (reference sequence). The CDR3 sequence is CASSIPGTPRGNTQYF. Written as DNA, the CDR3 is TGTGCCAGTAGTATCCCCGGGACTCCCAGAGGGAATACGCAGTATTTT.

The chain carries TRBV7-9 and TRBJ2-1; maybe TRBD2 (5 bases). Trimming pared 5 bases from V and 5 bases from J, leaving 16 bases between. CDR3 length: 15 residues. Germline loops: CDR1 SEHNR, CDR2 FQNEAQ (reference sequence). The CDR3 region is CASSDRTDSDNEQFF. CDR3 nucleotides: TGTGCCAGCAGCGATCGGACTGATTCCGACAATGAGCAGTTCTTC.

This chain links TRBV2 with TRBJ2-7; the D gene is possibly TRBD2 (5 bases). The CDR3 length is 13 residues. With 2 bases removed from V and 4 bases from J, the gap between germline ends came to 9 bases. Per the germline V gene, CDR1 is SNHLY and CDR2 is FYNNEI. CDR3 sequence reads: CASSELDLYEQYF. Here the CDR3 DNA reads TGTGCCAGCAGTGAACTGGACTTATACGAGCAGTACTTC.

The V call is TRBV5-4, the J call TRBJ2-5, with D tentatively TRBD1 (5 bases). Trimming stripped 3 bases from V and 5 bases from J, with 14 bases between. The germline V gene encodes CDR1 SGHNT and CDR2 YYREEE (reference sequence). The CDR3 extends over 14 amino acids. The CDR3 DNA follows: TGTGCCAGCAGCTCTCAGGGTAGTGGCGAGACCCAGTACTTC. Translating gives CASSSQGSGETQYF.

CDR3 sequence reads: CASSPQGEETQYF. The CDR3 DNA sequence: TGTGCCAGCTCACCACAGGGGGAAGAGACCCAGTACTTC. This sequence joins TRBV18 and TRBJ2-5, with a weak D call TRBD1 (6 bases). V lost 1 base and J 3 bases, leaving 6 bases between the germline ends. CDR1 and CDR2 (germline): KGHSH, LQKENI. The CDR3 contains 13 residues.

DNA of the CDR3: TGTGCCAGCAGGGGACAGGGGACAACTAATGAAAAACTGTTTTTT. Amino acids: CASRGQGTTNEKLFF. The chain employs TRBV7-9 and TRBJ1-4, with 10 bases matching TRBD1. The ends lost 6 bases at V and 0 bases at J; junction bases unmatched: 1. Germline V gene data show CDR1 as SEHNR and CDR2 as FQNEAQ (reference sequence). There are 15 residues in the CDR3. Looking up the rest from reference TRBV7-9 and TRBJ1-4 gives the full variable domain: DTGVSQNPRHKITKRGQNVTFRCDPISEHNRLYWYRQTLGQGPEFLTYFQNEAQLEKSRLLSDRFSAERPKGSFSTLEIQRTEQGDSAMYLCASRGQGTTNEKLFFGSGTQLSVL.

This chain joins TRBV20-1 and TRBJ2-7, with D maybe TRBD1 (6 bases). The V gene's germline CDR1 is DFQATT and CDR2 SNEGSKA (reference sequence). The CDR3 is made up of 11 amino acids. V lost 6 bases to trimming and J lost 7 bases, with 13 bases between them. CDR3 in amino acids: CSARSGQEQYF. CDR3 DNA: TGCAGTGCCAGAAGTGGACAGGAGCAGTACTTC.

About this clone itself: In the same sample, other DNA sequences code for this CDR3. This chain connects TRBV27 to TRBJ2-7, with 11 bases that match TRBD2. V gave up 5 bases and J gave up 0 bases; unmatched junction bases: 3. There are 15 residues in the CDR3. Germline loops: CDR1 MNHEY, CDR2 SMNVEV (reference sequence). CDR3 in amino acids: CASSPGTSGSYEQYF. The CDR3 DNA reads TGTGCCAGCAGTCCCGGGACTAGCGGCTCCTACGAGCAGTACTTC.

V is TRBV6-5 and J is TRBJ1-3; D not certain. The CDR3 is made up of 15 amino acids. Germline V gives CDR1 MNHEY, CDR2 SVGAGI. Trimming took off 5 bases at V and 4 bases at J, with 15 bases between the two ends. The CDR3 spells CASSRRPRSGNTIYF. CDR3 nucleotide sequence: TGTGCCAGCAGTAGGAGACCCCGGTCCGGAAACACCATATATTTT.

This sequence joins TRBV7-9 and TRBJ2-7; D is perhaps TRBD2 (5 bases). V was pared by 5 bases and J by 7 bases, with 12 bases between. CDR3 size: 12 residues. Germline V gene data show CDR1 as SEHNR and CDR2 as FQNEAQ (reference sequence). CDR3 nucleotide sequence: TGTGCCAGCAGCGATCTCCGGGAAGAGCAGTACTTC. Protein: CASSDLREEQYF.

The chain links TRBV6-5 to TRBJ2-3; TRBD1 agrees at 8 bases. Per the germline V gene, CDR1 is MNHEY and CDR2 is SVGAGI. The CDR3 has 15 residues. Trimming cost V 7 bases and J 5 bases; bases outside gene matches: 11. The CDR3 DNA follows: TGTGCCAGCAAGGTGACAGGGGTTTTAATAGATACGCAGTATTTT. The encoded protein is CASKVTGVLIDTQYF.